What follows are 5 T cell receptor beta chains derived from one specimen sequenced in a study of blood T cell repertoires in COVID-19. The assay was immunoSEQ multiplex PCR, and TCRdb's table has in-frame clones only and misses some. Among about 89,000 clones, more than 70% were seen once, and the ten largest hold 0.47%. Sequences were obtained from peripheral blood. These receptor sequences come from a man in his sixties with acute or convalescent COVID-19.

This rearrangement joins TRBV15 to TRBJ1-5; no clear D gene. Trimming stripped 2 bases from V and 3 bases from J, with 11 bases between. CDR3 size: 15 residues. CDR1 is LNHNV, CDR2 YYDKDF, per germline (reference sequence). The CDR3 DNA is TGTGCCACCAGCAGAACTAAAACCCCCAATCAGCCCCAGCATTTT. The encoded protein is CATSRTKTPNQPQHF.

J is TRBJ1-2 and V is TRBV21-1; the table calls TRBD1, which could not be checked here. TRBV21-1 is labeled a pseudogene. The CDR3 sequence is 17 residues long. CDR3 DNA: TGTGCCAGCAGGAGTCAGACAGGGTGCCCTTTGAGCTATGGCTACACCTTC. Encoded protein: CASRSQTGCPLSYGYTF.

This clone was picked up a small number of times. The chain has TRBV28 and TRBJ1-6; D is undetermined. The CDR3 sequence is 15 residues long. The germline CDR1 and CDR2 sequences are MDHEN and SYDVKM. The V gene lost 11 bases and the J gene lost 0 bases, with 14 bases spanning the gap. DNA for the CDR3: TGTGCCGGTAGTTCGAGTTTCTCCTATAATTCACCCCTCCACTTT. It specifies CAGSSSFSYNSPLHF.

The chain combines TRBV30 with TRBJ1-1; the match to TRBD1 covers 7 bases. The CDR3 consists of 11 residues. With V trimmed by 7 bases and J by 6 bases, 5 bases remained unmatched. Germline V lookup: CDR1 GTSNPN, CDR2 SVGIG (reference sequence). The CDR3 loop reads CASGQDAEAFF. CDR3 nucleotide sequence: TGTGCCTCTGGACAGGACGCTGAAGCTTTCTTT.

V usage is TRBV6-5 and J usage is TRBJ2-1; 11 bases map to TRBD2. Germline values: CDR1 MNHEY, CDR2 SVGAGI. This CDR3 has 15 residues. V dropped 6 bases and J dropped 16; count of bases not matched to a gene: 17. CDR3 amino acids: CASSSTSGSLSGLFF. In DNA form, the CDR3 reads TGTGCCAGCAGCTCAACTAGCGGGAGTTTGTCTGGTTTATTCTTC.